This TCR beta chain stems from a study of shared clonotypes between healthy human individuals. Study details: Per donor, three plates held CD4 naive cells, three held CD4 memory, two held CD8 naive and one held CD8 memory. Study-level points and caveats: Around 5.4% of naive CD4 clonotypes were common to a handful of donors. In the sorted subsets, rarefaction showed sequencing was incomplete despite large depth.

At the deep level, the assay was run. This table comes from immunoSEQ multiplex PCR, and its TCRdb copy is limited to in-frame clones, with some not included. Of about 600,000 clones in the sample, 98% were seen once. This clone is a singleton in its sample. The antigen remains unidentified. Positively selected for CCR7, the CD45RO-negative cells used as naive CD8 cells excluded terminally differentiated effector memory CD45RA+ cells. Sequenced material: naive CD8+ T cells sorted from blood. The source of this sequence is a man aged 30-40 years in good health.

CDR3 in amino acids: CASSAGTGGRAEAFF. The CDR3 nucleotides are TGTGCCAGCAGCGCAGGGACAGGGGGGAGGGCTGAAGCTTTCTTT. The chain carries TRBV5-5 and TRBJ1-1; 11 nucleotides line up with TRBD1. The CDR3 spans 15 residues. Germline V gives CDR1 SGHKS, CDR2 YYEKEE (reference sequence). Trimming cost V 4 bases and J 6 bases; bases outside gene matches: 8.